What follows are 32 T cell receptor beta chains derived from one specimen sequenced in a study of blood T cell repertoires in COVID-19. TCRdb's copy holds only in-frame clones and misses some; the assay was immunoSEQ multiplex PCR. The sample has 150,000 to 200,000 clones; approximately 85% are singletons. Sequencing input: peripheral blood. The receptors here all came from a woman aged 60-75 years with COVID-19, enrolled during active disease.

The chain recombines TRBV12-3 or TRBV12-4 with TRBJ1-2; D gene ambiguous. CDR3 length: 13 amino acids. The V and J ends lost 3 bases and 0 bases respectively, with 5 bases between them. DNA of the CDR3: TGTGCCAGCAGTTTTACGGCTAACTATGGCTACACCTTC. It specifies CASSFTANYGYTF.

This chain joins TRBV6-2 or TRBV6-3 and TRBJ2-7; TRBD1 matches at 8 bases. The CDR3 runs to 15 residues. Germline V lookup: CDR1 MNHEY, CDR2 SVGEGT. V was clipped by 5 bases and J by 5 bases; unmatched bases: 11. DNA for the CDR3: TGTGCCAGCAGTCCGACTAGGACAGGGAACGACGAGCAGTACTTC. As protein: CASSPTRTGNDEQYF.

V gene TRBV5-6 combines with J gene TRBJ2-1; tentative D call: TRBD2 (5 bases). Between the trimmed V and J ends, which lost 1 base and 9 bases, there was a span of 11 bases. The CDR3 runs to 13 residues. The V gene's germline CDR1 is SGHDT and CDR2 YYEEEE. The CDR3 DNA reads TGTGCCAGCAGCTTGACTCGACTAACTGAGCAGTTCTTC. It yields the protein CASSLTRLTEQFF.

In DNA form, the CDR3 reads TGTGCCAGCAGCCATAGCCCAGGGGGCATAGGGAATTCACCCCTCCACTTT. Protein sequence: CASSHSPGGIGNSPLHF. This chain joins TRBV14 and TRBJ1-6; TRBD1 matches at 8 bases. CDR3 length: 17 amino acids. The V segment lost 3 bases and the J segment 7 bases; nucleotides outside the gene matches: 11. Germline assignment: CDR1 SGHDN and CDR2 FVKESK.

The chain is built from TRBV6-2 or TRBV6-3 and TRBJ2-7; TRBD2 matches at 7 bases. Trimming took 6 bases from V and 3 from J; bases not matched to a gene: 8. Per germline, CDR1 MNHEY and CDR2 SVGEGT. CDR3 length equals 14 residues. The CDR3 spells CASSPGLGIYEQYF. The CDR3, as DNA: TGTGCCAGCAGCCCAGGACTAGGGATCTACGAGCAGTACTTC.

This clone showed up just once. The chain combines TRBV7-2 with TRBJ2-2, with TRBD2 identical over 14 bases. J gave up 3 bases and V 4 bases, and 7 bases lay outside the gene matches. Germline CDR1 reads SGHTA; CDR2 reads FQGNSA. The CDR3 runs 18 residues. CDR3 DNA: TGTGCCAGCAGCTCTGGACTAGCGGGAGGCGGGTACACCGGGGAGCTGTTTTTT. This translates into CASSSGLAGGGYTGELFF.

The gene calls are TRBV20-1 and TRBJ1-2, with D tentatively TRBD1 (6 bases). The ends were cut back, 3 bases at V and 6 bases at J, with 17 bases in the middle. The germline gives CDR1 DFQATT, CDR2 SNEGSKA (reference sequence). The CDR3 has 14 amino acids. CDR3 coding DNA: TGCAGTGCTAGTATGGGGGGGCGAGGAGATGGCTACACCTTC. Protein sequence: CSASMGGRGDGYTF.

The rearrangement joins TRBV2 to TRBJ2-1; no clear D gene. The CDR3 is 11 residues long. V was pared by 6 bases and J by 9 bases, with 9 bases between. Germline CDR1 SNHLY, CDR2 FYNNEI. CDR3 DNA sequence: TGTGCCAGCAGGAGCGTGGGTGAGCAGTTCTTC. This gives the protein CASRSVGEQFF.

The chain carries TRBV4-3 and TRBJ1-3; 8 bases map to TRBD1. This CDR3 spans 14 amino acids. Germline CDR1 is LGHNA and CDR2 is YSLEER. J lost 4 bases, V lost 1 base, and 0 bases had no gene match. CDR3 sequence: CASSQGTGGNTIYF. CDR3 sequence (DNA): TGCGCCAGCAGCCAAGGGACAGGGGGAAACACCATATATTTT.

This sequence joins TRBV27 and TRBJ1-4; TRBD1 might be the D (6 bases). The germline V and J ends were trimmed by 5 bases and 8 bases, with 12 bases remaining between them. Germline V gene sequence: CDR1 MNHEY, CDR2 SMNVEV (reference sequence). This CDR3 is 13 amino acids long. The CDR3 loop is CASSPGQREKLFF. Here the CDR3 DNA reads TGTGCCAGCAGTCCCGGACAGCGGGAAAAACTGTTTTTT.

This sequence joins TRBV7-9 and TRBJ1-4; D remains ambiguous. The germline V and J ends were trimmed by 3 bases and 9 bases, with 11 bases remaining between them. Germline CDR1 and CDR2: SEHNR and FQNEAQ (reference sequence). The CDR3 totals 13 residues. The CDR3 nucleotides are TGTGCCAGCAGCTTGAGGGCTGCCAAAAAACTGTTTTTT. Encoded protein: CASSLRAAKKLFF.

This clone was picked up a small number of times. CDR3 DNA sequence: TGTGCCAGCAGCCGGGGACAGTCTAATCAGCCCCAGCATTTT. This sequence encodes CASSRGQSNQPQHF. This sequence joins TRBV7-9 and TRBJ1-5; 7 bases are a match to TRBD1. The V segment lost 5 bases and the J segment 4 bases; nucleotides outside the gene matches: 5. Germline CDR1 is SEHNR and CDR2 is FQNEAQ (reference sequence). The CDR3 is made up of 14 amino acids.

This chain's CDR3 is CASTLETGQGKQYV. The CDR3 DNA reads as TGTGCCAGTACCCTCGAGACGGGACAGGGGAAGCAGTACGTC. This chain connects TRBV19 to TRBJ2-7; TRBD1 matches at 10 bases. The CDR3 spans 14 residues. V was pared by 7 bases and J by 8 bases, with 11 bases of the junction left unmatched. Germline assignment: CDR1 LNHDA and CDR2 SQIVND (reference sequence).

The chain joins TRBV7-8 to TRBJ2-5, with 7 nucleotides matching TRBD2. Per the germline V gene, CDR1 is SGHVS and CDR2 is FQNEAQ. This CDR3 comprises 16 residues. Losses at the gene ends were 4 bases for V and 0 bases for J; bases not matched to a gene: 8. Here the CDR3 reads CASSSGISGYQETQYF. The CDR3 DNA reads as TGTGCCAGCAGCTCCGGTATTAGCGGGTACCAAGAGACCCAGTACTTC. The full variable domain, with the rest looked up from reference TRBV7-8 and TRBJ2-5, is GAGVSQSPRYKVAKRGQDVALRCDPISGHVSLFWYQQALGQGPEFLTYFQNEAQLDKSGLPSDRFFAERPEGSVSTLKIQRTQQEDSAVYLCASSSGISGYQETQYFGPGTRLLVL.

This rearrangement joins TRBV19 to TRBJ2-1, with D perhaps TRBD2 (6 bases). V was trimmed by 7 bases and J by 2 bases, leaving 18 bases between them. This CDR3 region has 16 residues. Germline values: CDR1 LNHDA, CDR2 SQIVND (reference sequence). CDR3 in DNA: TGTGCCAGTAAATTGGGGGGAACCGCCGCCTACAATGAGCAGTTCTTC. Its translation: CASKLGGTAAYNEQFF. Based on the CDR3 plus reference TRBV19 and TRBJ2-1, the full variable domain is DGGITQSPKYLFRKEGQNVTLSCEQNLNHDAMYWYRQDPGQGLRLIYYSQIVNDFQKGDIAEGYSVSREKKESFPLTVTSAQKNPTAFYLCASKLGGTAAYNEQFFGPGTRLTVL.

In this sample, this clone turned up a few times. CDR3 nucleotide sequence: TGCGCCAGCAGCTCGGGGATAGCCCGAGGGGGCAATGAGCAGTTCTTC. Translation: CASSSGIARGGNEQFF. The chain couples TRBV5-1 to TRBJ2-1; D may be TRBD1 (6 bases). CDR3 length: 16 amino acids. Germline CDR1 reads SGHRS; CDR2 reads YFSETQ. The ends were cut back, 3 bases at V and 6 bases at J, with 19 bases in the middle.

The rearrangement links TRBV27 to TRBJ2-2; D call uncertain. The V gene lost 3 bases and the J gene lost 6 bases, with 2 bases spanning the gap. Germline V lookup: CDR1 MNHEY, CDR2 SMNVEV (reference sequence). There are 11 residues in the CDR3. DNA for the CDR3: TGTGCCAGCAGTTTCGCCGGGGAGCTGTTTTTT. It codes for CASSFAGELFF.

The chain uses TRBV19 and TRBJ1-2; TRBD1 matches 10 bases. Germline V CDR1 and CDR2: LNHDA, SQIVND (reference sequence). The CDR3 totals 13 residues. V shed 9 bases, J shed 4 bases, and the junction held 5 bases outside the gene matches. The CDR3 here is CASTGTGVYGYTF. CDR3 DNA: TGTGCCAGCACCGGGACAGGGGTCTATGGCTACACCTTC.

This clone was observed at least ten times. This chain uses TRBV2 with TRBJ1-2; no definite D call. The V gene's germline CDR1 is SNHLY and CDR2 FYNNEI. V was pared by 6 bases and J by 4 bases, with 15 bases between. This CDR3 region has 14 residues. The DNA for the CDR3 is TGTGCCAGCAGGGAGGCCGGGCAGAGCTATGGCTACACCTTC. This encodes CASREAGQSYGYTF.

The chain recombines TRBV2 with TRBJ1-4; 8 bases are a match to TRBD1. With 3 bases clipped from V and 4 bases from J, the junction kept 1 base outside the gene matches. Germline V gene sequence: CDR1 SNHLY, CDR2 FYNNEI. This CDR3 comprises 14 residues. The CDR3 is CASSEGQVNEKLFF. The CDR3 DNA follows: TGTGCCAGCAGTGAGGGACAGGTTAATGAAAAACTGTTTTTT.

This clone was counted many times. The sample contains more than one DNA sequence encoding this CDR3. This chain joins TRBV5-1 and TRBJ2-5; D not certain. The CDR3 covers 12 residues. V was shortened by 0 bases and J by 5 bases, with 5 bases between the two germline ends. Germline loops: CDR1 SGHRS, CDR2 YFSETQ. The CDR3 here is CASSLAGETQYF. CDR3 in DNA: TGCGCCAGCAGCTTGGCCGGGGAGACCCAGTACTTC.

Worth noting for this clone: At one boundary the junction diverges from the germline segment, which might be a read error. The chain combines TRBV7-7 with TRBJ2-5, with 8 bases fitting TRBD1. Germline V gives CDR1 SSHAT, CDR2 FNYEAQ (reference sequence). The CDR3 spans 14 residues. CDR3 coding DNA: TGTGCTAGCAGCCCCGACAGGGGCGGAGAGACCCAGTACTTC. It yields the protein CASSPDRGGETQYF.

This clone occurred once. The V call is TRBV11-2, the J call TRBJ1-2; maybe TRBD1 (6 bases). The CDR3 totals 13 residues. Trimming took 5 bases from V and 7 from J, leaving 14 bases between them. From germline, CDR1 is SGHAT and CDR2 FQNNGV. CDR3 amino acids: CASSATGLSGYTF. The CDR3 region has the DNA TGTGCCAGCAGCGCTACAGGGTTATCTGGCTACACCTTC.

CDR3 DNA sequence: TGTGCCAGCAGTTTGGGGCAGCCTAATGAGCAGTTCTTC. It yields the protein CASSLGQPNEQFF. The chain has TRBV28 and TRBJ2-1, with D possibly matching TRBD1 (5 bases). CDR3 size: 13 residues. The germline V gene has CDR1 MDHEN and CDR2 SYDVKM. Trimming cost V 3 bases and J 7 bases, with 10 bases left between them.

The V call is TRBV29-1, the J call TRBJ1-1, with unresolved D. The CDR3 has 13 residues. Germline values: CDR1 SQVTM, CDR2 ANQGSEA. Trimming took 7 bases from V and 2 from J, leaving 14 bases between them. The CDR3 DNA is TGCAGCGGGTCGAGGGCCGGCAACACTGAAGCTTTCTTT. Its protein product is CSGSRAGNTEAFF.

V is TRBV7-9 and J is TRBJ2-2, with D possibly matching TRBD1 (5 bases). This CDR3 region has 14 residues. Trimming took 5 bases from V and 0 from J, leaving 7 bases between them. Germline CDR1 SEHNR, CDR2 FQNEAQ (reference sequence). The CDR3 region is CASSMGPNTGELFF. The CDR3 bases are TGTGCCAGCAGCATGGGGCCGAACACCGGGGAGCTGTTTTTT.

The genes are TRBV4-1 and TRBJ2-7; TRBD2 agrees at 7 bases. The CDR3 spans 16 residues. The ends lost 0 bases at V and 2 bases at J; junction bases unmatched: 7. The germline V gene has CDR1 MGHRA and CDR2 YSYEKL. CDR3 protein: CASSQERAGIAYEQYF. CDR3 DNA: TGCGCCAGCAGCCAAGAGCGAGCGGGGATAGCCTACGAGCAGTACTTC.

This rearrangement joins TRBV7-9 to TRBJ2-7; D is possibly TRBD2 (5 bases). This CDR3 has 12 amino acids. Trimming removed 0 bases from V and 7 bases from J, with 7 bases in between. CDR1 SEHNR and CDR2 FQNEAQ come from the germline V gene (reference sequence). CDR3 nucleotide sequence: TGTGCCAGCAGCTTAGCGACGGGGGAGCAGTACGTC. Residues: CASSLATGEQYV.

V gene TRBV6-5 combines with J gene TRBJ1-6; D unresolved. V was trimmed by 7 bases and J by 10 bases, leaving 20 bases between them. The CDR3 is 15 residues long. From germline, CDR1 is MNHEY and CDR2 SVGAGI. The CDR3 protein is CASNRDSTARSPLHF. CDR3 in DNA: TGTGCCAGCAATCGGGATTCCACAGCGAGGTCACCCCTCCACTTT.

The chain links TRBV7-2 to TRBJ2-3; 7 nucleotides align to TRBD2. This CDR3 contains 16 residues. The V segment lost 5 bases and the J segment 4 bases; nucleotides outside the gene matches: 12. Germline CDR1 SGHTA, CDR2 FQGNSA. The CDR3 nucleotides read TGTGCCAGCAGCATCCTCCTAGCGAGCGGGGCAGATACGCAGTATTTT. Translation gives CASSILLASGADTQYF.

The J gene is TRBJ2-2, the V gene TRBV6-1; the D gene is possibly TRBD1 (6 bases). This CDR3 comprises 14 residues. CDR1 MNHNS and CDR2 SASEGT come from the germline V gene. The V gene lost 0 bases and the J gene lost 6 bases, with 8 bases spanning the gap. The CDR3: CASSEARGSGELFF. Here the CDR3 DNA reads TGTGCCAGCAGTGAAGCGAGGGGGTCCGGGGAGCTGTTTTTT.

This chain connects TRBV11-2 to TRBJ2-3; D ambiguous. The CDR3 has 17 residues. The germline CDR1 and CDR2 sequences are SGHAT and FQNNGV. V lost 5 bases, J lost 2 bases, and 20 bases lay in between. The DNA for the CDR3 is TGTGCCAGCAGCCTGACCACCCTCTTAGGAGTCACAGATACGCAGTATTTT. Protein: CASSLTTLLGVTDTQYF.